This TCR beta chain was recorded in a study of blood T cell repertoires in COVID-19. The junction had 3 bases not matched to a gene; V was cut back by 4 bases and J by 1 base. Germline V lookup: CDR1 SGHRS, CDR2 YFSETQ. CDR3 length equals 15 residues. Profiled with immunoSEQ multiplex PCR; TCRdb holds only in-frame clones, not every one. The sample has about 310,000 clones, roughly 84% seen once. V gene TRBV5-1 combines with J gene TRBJ2-2; TRBD2 matches 8 bases. Sequencing was carried out using peripheral blood. This TCR was recovered from a man aged 45-65 years with active or convalescent COVID-19. The CDR3 sequence is CASSGAGVNTGELFF. The CDR3 nucleotides are TGCGCCAGCAGCGGAGCGGGAGTGAACACCGGGGAGCTGTTTTTT. Drawing the rest from reference TRBV5-1 and TRBJ2-2, the complete variable domain is KAGVTQTPRYLIKTRGQQVTLSCSPISGHRSVSWYQQTPGQGLQFLFEYFSETQRNKGNFPGRFSGRQFSNSRSEMNVSTLELGDSALYLCASSGAGVNTGELFFGEGSRLTVL.